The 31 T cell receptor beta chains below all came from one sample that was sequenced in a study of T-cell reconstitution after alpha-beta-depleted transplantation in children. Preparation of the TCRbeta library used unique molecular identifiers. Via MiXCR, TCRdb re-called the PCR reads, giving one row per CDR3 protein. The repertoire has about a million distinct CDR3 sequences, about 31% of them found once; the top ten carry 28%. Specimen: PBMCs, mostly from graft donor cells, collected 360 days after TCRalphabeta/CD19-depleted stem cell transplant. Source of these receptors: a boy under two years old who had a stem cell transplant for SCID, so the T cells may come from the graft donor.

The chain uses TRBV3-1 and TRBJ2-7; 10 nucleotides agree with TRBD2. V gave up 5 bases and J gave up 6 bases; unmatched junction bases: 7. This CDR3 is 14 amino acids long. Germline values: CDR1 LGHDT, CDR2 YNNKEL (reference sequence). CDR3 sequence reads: CASSRPGLAIEQYF. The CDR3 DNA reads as TGTGCCAGCAGCAGACCGGGACTAGCGATCGAGCAGTACTTC.

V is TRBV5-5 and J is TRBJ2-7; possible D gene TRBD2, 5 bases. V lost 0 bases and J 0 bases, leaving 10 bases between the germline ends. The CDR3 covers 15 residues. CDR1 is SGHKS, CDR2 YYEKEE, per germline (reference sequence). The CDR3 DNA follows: TGTGCCAGCAGCTTGGAGCCGGGATTCTCCTACGAGCAGTACTTC. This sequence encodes CASSLEPGFSYEQYF.

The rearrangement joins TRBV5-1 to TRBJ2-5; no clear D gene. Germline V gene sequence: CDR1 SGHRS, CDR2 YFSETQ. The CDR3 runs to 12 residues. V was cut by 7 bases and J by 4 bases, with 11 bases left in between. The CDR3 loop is CASAQEPETQYF. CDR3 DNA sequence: TGCGCCAGCGCGCAAGAACCAGAGACCCAGTACTTC.

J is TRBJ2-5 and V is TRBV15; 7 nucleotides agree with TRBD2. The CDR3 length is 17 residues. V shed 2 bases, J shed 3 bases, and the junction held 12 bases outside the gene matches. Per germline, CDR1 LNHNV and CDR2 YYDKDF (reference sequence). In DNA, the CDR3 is TGTGCCACCAGCAGATCTTTACTAGCGACTAGAGAAGAGACCCAGTACTTC. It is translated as CATSRSLLATREETQYF. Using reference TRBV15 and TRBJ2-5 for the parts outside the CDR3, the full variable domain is DAMVIQNPRYQVTQFGKPVTLSCSQTLNHNVMYWYQQKSSQAPKLLFHYYDKDFNNEADTPDNFQSRRPNTSFCFLDIRSPGLGDTAMYLCATSRSLLATREETQYFGPGTRLLVL.

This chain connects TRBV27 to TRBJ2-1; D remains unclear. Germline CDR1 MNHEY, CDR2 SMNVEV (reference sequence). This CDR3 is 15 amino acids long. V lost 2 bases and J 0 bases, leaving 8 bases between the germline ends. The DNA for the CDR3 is TGTGCCAGCAGTTTAGGCTGGAGCTCCTACAATGAGCAGTTCTTC. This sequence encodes CASSLGWSSYNEQFF.

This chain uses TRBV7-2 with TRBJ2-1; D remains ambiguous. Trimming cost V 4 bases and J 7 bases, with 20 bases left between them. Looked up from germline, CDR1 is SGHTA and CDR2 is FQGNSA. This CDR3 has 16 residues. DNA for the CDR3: TGTGCCAGCAGCTCCCGGAACTCGCGAATCGGTAATGAGCAGTTCTTC. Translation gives CASSSRNSRIGNEQFF. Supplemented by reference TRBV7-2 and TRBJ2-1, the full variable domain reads GAGVSQSPSNKVTEKGKDVELRCDPISGHTALYWYRQSLGQGLEFLIYFQGNSAPDKSGLPSDRFSAERTGGSVSTLTIQRTQQEDSAVYLCASSSRNSRIGNEQFFGPGTRLTVL.

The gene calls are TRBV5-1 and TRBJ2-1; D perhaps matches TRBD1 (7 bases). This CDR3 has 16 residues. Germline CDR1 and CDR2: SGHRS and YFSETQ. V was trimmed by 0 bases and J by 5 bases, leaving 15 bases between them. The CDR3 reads CASSLAVQGGNNEQFF. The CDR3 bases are TGCGCCAGCAGCTTGGCTGTCCAGGGGGGAAACAATGAGCAGTTCTTC.

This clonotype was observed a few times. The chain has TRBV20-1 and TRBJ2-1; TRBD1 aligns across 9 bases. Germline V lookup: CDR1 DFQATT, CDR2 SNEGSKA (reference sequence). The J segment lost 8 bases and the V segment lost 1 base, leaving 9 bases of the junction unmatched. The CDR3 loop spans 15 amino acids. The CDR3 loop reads CSARASGTGFDEQFF. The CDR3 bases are TGCAGTGCTAGAGCATCCGGGACAGGGTTCGATGAGCAGTTCTTC.

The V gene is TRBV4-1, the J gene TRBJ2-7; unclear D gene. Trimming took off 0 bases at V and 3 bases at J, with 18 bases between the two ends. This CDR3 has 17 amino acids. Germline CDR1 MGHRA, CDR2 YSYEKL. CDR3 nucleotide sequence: TGCGCCAGCAGCCAAGATCCCCTTGGGCCGGCGAACTACGAGCAGTACTTC. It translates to CASSQDPLGPANYEQYF.

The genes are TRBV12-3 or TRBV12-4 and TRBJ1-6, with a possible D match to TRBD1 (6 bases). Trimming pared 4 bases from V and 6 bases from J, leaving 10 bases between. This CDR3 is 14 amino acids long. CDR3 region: CASSSGDGNSPLHF. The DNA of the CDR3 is TGTGCCAGCAGTTCAGGGGACGGTAATTCACCCCTCCACTTT.

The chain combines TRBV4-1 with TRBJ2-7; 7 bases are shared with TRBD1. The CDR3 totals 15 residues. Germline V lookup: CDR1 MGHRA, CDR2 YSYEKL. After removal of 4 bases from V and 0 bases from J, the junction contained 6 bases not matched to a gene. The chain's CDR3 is CASSRGQVNSYEQYF. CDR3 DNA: TGCGCCAGCAGCCGCGGACAGGTAAACTCCTACGAGCAGTACTTC.

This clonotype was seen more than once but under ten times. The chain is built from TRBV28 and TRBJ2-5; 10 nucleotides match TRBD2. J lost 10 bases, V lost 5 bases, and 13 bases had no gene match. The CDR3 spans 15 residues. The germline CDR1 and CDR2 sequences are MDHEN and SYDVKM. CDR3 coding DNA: TGTGCCAGCAGTGAGTACGGGACTAGCGACCGGAACCAGTACTTC. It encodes CASSEYGTSDRNQYF.

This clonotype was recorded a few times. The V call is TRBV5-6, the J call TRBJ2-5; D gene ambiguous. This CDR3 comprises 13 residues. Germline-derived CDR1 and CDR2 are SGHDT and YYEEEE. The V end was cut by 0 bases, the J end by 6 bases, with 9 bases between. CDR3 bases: TGTGCCAGCAGCTTGGTCTCCAGCCAGACCCAGTACTTC. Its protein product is CASSLVSSQTQYF.

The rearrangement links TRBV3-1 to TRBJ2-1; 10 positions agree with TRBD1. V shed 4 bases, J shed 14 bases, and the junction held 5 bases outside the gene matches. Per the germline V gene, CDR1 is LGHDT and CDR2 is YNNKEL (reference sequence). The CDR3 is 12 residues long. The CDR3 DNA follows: TGTGCCAGCAGCCGCGGACAGGGGGACAAGTTCTTC. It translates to CASSRGQGDKFF.

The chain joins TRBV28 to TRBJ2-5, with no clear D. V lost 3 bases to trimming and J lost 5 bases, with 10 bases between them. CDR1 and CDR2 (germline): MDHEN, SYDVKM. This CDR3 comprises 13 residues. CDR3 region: CASSLETPETQYF. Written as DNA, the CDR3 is TGTGCCAGCAGTTTGGAGACTCCGGAGACCCAGTACTTC.

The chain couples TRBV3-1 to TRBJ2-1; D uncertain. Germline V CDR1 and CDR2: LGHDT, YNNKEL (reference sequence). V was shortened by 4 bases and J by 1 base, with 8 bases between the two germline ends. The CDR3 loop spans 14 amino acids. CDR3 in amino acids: CASSRTASYNEQFF. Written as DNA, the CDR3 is TGTGCCAGCAGCCGGACCGCATCCTACAATGAGCAGTTCTTC.

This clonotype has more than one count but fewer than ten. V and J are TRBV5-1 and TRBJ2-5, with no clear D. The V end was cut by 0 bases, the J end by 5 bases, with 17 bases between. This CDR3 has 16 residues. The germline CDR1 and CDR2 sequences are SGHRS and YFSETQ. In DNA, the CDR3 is TGCGCCAGCAGCTTGGGGTTCGCGGTCGGTGGGGAGACCCAGTACTTC. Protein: CASSLGFAVGGETQYF.

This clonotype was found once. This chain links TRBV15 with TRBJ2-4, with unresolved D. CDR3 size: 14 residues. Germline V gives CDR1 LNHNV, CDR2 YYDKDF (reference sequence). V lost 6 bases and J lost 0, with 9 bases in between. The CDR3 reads CATSQGLAKNIQYF. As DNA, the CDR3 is TGTGCCACCAGTCAAGGGCTAGCCAAAAACATTCAGTACTTC.

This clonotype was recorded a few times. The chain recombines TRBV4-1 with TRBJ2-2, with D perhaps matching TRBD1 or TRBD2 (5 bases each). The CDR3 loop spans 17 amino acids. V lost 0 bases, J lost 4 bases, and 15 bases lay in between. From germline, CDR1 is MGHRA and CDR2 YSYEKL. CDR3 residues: CASSQEAGTVRTGELFF. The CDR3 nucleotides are TGCGCCAGCAGCCAAGAAGCAGGGACGGTTCGCACCGGGGAGCTGTTTTTT.

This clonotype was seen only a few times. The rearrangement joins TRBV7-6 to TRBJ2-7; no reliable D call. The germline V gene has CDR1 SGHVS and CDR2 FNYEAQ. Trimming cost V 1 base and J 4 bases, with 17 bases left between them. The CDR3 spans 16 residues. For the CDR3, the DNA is TGTGCCAGCAGCTTAGGTCCGCCCGGTACGTTATACGAGCAGTACTTC. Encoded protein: CASSLGPPGTLYEQYF.

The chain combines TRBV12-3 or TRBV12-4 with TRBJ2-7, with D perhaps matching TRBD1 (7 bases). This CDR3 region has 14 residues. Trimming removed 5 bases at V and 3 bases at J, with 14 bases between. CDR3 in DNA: TGTGCCAGCAGTACCCGACAGGGACTCTACGAGCAGTACTTC. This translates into CASSTRQGLYEQYF.

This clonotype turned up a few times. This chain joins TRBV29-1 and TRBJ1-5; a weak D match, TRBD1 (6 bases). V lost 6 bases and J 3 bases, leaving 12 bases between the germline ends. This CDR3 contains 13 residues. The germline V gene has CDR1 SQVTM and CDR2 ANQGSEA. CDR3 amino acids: CSVLTGPNQPQHF. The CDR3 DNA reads TGCAGCGTACTGACAGGTCCCAATCAGCCCCAGCATTTT.

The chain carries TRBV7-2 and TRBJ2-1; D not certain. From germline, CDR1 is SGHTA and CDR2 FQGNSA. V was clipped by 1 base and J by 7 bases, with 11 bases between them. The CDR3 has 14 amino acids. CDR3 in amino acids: CASSLERVGNEQFF. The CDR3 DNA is TGTGCCAGCAGCTTAGAAAGGGTGGGAAATGAGCAGTTCTTC.

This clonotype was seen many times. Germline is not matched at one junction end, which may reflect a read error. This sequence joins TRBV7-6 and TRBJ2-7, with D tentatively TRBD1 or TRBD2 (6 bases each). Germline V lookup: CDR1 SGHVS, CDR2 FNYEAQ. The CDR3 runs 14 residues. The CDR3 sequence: CASSFGGGVYEQYF. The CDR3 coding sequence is TGCGCCAGCAGCTTCGGAGGGGGTGTGTACGAGCAGTACTTC.

CDR3 sequence: CASSTQGEAFF. The CDR3 DNA reads TGCGCCAGCAGCACACAGGGAGAAGCTTTCTTT. This rearrangement joins TRBV5-1 to TRBJ1-1, with D maybe TRBD1 (6 bases). CDR1 is SGHRS, CDR2 YFSETQ, per germline. The CDR3 totals 11 residues. V was pared by 4 bases and J by 8 bases, with 9 bases between.

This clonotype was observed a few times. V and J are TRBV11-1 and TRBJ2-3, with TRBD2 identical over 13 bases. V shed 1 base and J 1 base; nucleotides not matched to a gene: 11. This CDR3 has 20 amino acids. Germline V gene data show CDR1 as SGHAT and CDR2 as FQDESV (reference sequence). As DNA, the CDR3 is TGTGCCAGCAGCTTAGGTCGGCAACTAGCGGGGGGGCGTGGCACAGATACGCAGTATTTT. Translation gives CASSLGRQLAGGRGTDTQYF.

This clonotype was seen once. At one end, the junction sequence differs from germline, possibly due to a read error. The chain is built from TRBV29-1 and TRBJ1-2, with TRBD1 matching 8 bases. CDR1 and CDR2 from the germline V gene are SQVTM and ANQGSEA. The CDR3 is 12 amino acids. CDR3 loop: CSVEGLGQAPNF. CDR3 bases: TGCAGCGTTGAAGGCCTGGGACAGGCGCCTAACTTC.

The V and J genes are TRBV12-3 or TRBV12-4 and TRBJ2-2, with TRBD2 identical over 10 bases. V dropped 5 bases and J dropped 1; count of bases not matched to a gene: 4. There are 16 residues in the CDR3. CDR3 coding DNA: TGTGCCAGCAGTCCTTTAGCGGGGGGGAACACCGGGGAGCTGTTTTTT. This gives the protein CASSPLAGGNTGELFF.

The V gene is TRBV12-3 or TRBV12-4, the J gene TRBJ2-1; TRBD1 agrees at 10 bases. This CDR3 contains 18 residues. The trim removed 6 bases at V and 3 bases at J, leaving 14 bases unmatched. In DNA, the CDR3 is TGTGCCAGCAGACCGACAGGGGGCCACCCGTATCTCTACAATGAGCAGTTCTTC. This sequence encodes CASRPTGGHPYLYNEQFF.

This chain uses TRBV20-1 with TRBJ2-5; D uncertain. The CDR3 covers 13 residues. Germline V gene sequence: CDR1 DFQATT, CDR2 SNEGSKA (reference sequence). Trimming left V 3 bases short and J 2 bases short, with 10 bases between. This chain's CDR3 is CSASVTWQETQYF. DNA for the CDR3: TGCAGTGCTAGCGTTACTTGGCAAGAGACCCAGTACTTC.

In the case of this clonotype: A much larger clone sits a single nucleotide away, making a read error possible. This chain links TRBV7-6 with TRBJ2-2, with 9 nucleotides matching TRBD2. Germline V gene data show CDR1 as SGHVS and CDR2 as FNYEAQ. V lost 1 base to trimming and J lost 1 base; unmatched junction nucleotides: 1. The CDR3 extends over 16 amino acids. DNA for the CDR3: TGTGCCAGCAGCTTAGGACTAGCGGTGAACACCGGGGAGCTGTTTTTT. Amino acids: CASSLGLAVNTGELFF.